This TCR beta chain is drawn from a study of CD4+ T cells in melanoma. V was pared by 7 bases and J by 8 bases, with 20 bases between. Germline V gene data show CDR1 as WSHSY and CDR2 as SAAADI. The CDR3 sequence is 14 residues long. Repertoires were generated with immunoSEQ multiplex PCR, while TCRdb's copy carries only in-frame clones and drops some. The profile shows roughly 19,000 clones, roughly 73% of them singletons. The sequence came from a human donor with melanoma. The chain has TRBV10-2 and TRBJ1-1; D gene ambiguous. The CDR3, as DNA: TGCGCCAGCATGAGGATTCGATTACAAGGGGAAGCTTTCTTT. It yields the protein CASMRIRLQGEAFF.